The 7 T cell receptor beta chains below all came from one sample that was sequenced in a study of cytomegalovirus exposure and HLA in healthy donors. Generated by immunoSEQ multiplex PCR, the TCRdb table keeps only in-frame clones and is missing some. The repertoire consists of about 49,000 clones, with 85% to 95% occurring once and the leading ten covering more than 1.4%. The source material was PBMCs. All receptors derive from a man aged 18 to 35 in good health and CMV-seronegative.

The chain is built from TRBV19 and TRBJ2-1; 9 bases map to TRBD2. This CDR3 is built from 15 residues. V was clipped by 5 bases and J by 9 bases; unmatched bases: 11. CDR1 and CDR2 (germline): LNHDA, SQIVND (reference sequence). CDR3 bases: TGTGCCAGTAGTTCCCGGGATAGCGGGAGAGGTGAGCAGTTCTTC. It encodes CASSSRDSGRGEQFF.

The J gene is TRBJ2-5, the V gene TRBV11-2; no reliable D call. V lost 5 bases to trimming and J lost 4 bases, with 14 bases between them. The CDR3 loop spans 14 amino acids. CDR1 is SGHAT and CDR2 is FQNNGV in the germline V gene. The CDR3 region has the DNA TGTGCCAGCAGCCTATCACTGCTTAGAGAGACCCAGTACTTC. This sequence encodes CASSLSLLRETQYF.

The rearrangement joins TRBV5-4 to TRBJ2-1; 12 bases map to TRBD1. CDR3 length: 15 amino acids. V dropped 4 bases and J dropped 7; count of bases not matched to a gene: 6. Germline V gives CDR1 SGHNT, CDR2 YYREEE (reference sequence). The DNA of the CDR3 is TGTGCCAGCAGCACACCGGGACAGGGGGCAAATGAGCAGTTCTTC. Protein product: CASSTPGQGANEQFF.

This clone was counted only a few times. The rearrangement links TRBV7-2 to TRBJ2-3, with 11 bases lining up with TRBD2. CDR1 and CDR2 (germline): SGHTA, FQGNSA. The trim removed 2 bases at V and 5 bases at J, leaving 6 bases unmatched. The CDR3 loop spans 16 amino acids. The CDR3 sequence: CASSLPLAGGRDTQYF. The CDR3 bases are TGTGCCAGCAGCTTACCCCTAGCGGGAGGTAGAGATACGCAGTATTTT.

Worth noting for this clone: Different DNA sequences within this sample yield the same CDR3. V is TRBV5-1 and J is TRBJ2-7, with D unclear. This CDR3 spans 14 amino acids. Germline V gives CDR1 SGHRS, CDR2 YFSETQ. Trimming took off 0 bases at V and 0 bases at J, with 7 bases between the two ends. CDR3 nucleotides: TGCGCCAGCAGCTTGGCCCTCAGCTCCTACGAGCAGTACTTC. This translates into CASSLALSSYEQYF.

V gene TRBV27 combines with J gene TRBJ2-7; TRBD1 aligns across 7 bases. The trim removed 7 bases at V and 5 bases at J, leaving 5 bases unmatched. This CDR3 is 12 amino acids long. Germline CDR1 and CDR2: MNHEY and SMNVEV (reference sequence). In DNA, the CDR3 is TGTGCCAGCATGCGACAGGGAGACGAGCAGTACTTC. Amino acid sequence: CASMRQGDEQYF.

The gene calls are TRBV2 and TRBJ2-7, with 8 bases matching TRBD1. CDR1 and CDR2 from the germline V gene are SNHLY and FYNNEI. This CDR3 has 14 residues. The J segment lost 5 bases and the V segment lost 8 bases, leaving 11 bases of the junction unmatched. DNA of the CDR3: TGTGCCAGCCGACTCGACAGGGGAGGCCACGAGCAGTACTTC. Its protein product is CASRLDRGGHEQYF.